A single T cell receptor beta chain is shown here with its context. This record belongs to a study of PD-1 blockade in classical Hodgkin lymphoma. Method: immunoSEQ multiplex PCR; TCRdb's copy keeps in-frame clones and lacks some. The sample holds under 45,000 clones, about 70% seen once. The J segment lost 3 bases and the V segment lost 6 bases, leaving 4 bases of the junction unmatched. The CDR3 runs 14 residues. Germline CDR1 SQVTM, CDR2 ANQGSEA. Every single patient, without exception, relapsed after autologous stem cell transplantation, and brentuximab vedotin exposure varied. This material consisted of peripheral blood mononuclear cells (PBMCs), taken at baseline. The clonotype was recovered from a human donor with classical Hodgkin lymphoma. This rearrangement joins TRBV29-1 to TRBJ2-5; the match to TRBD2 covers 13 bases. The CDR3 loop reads CSVSGLAGEETQYF. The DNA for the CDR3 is TGCAGCGTCTCCGGACTAGCGGGAGAAGAGACCCAGTACTTC. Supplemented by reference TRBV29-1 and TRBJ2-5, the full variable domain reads SAVISQKPSRDICQRGTSLTIQCQVDSQVTMMFWYRQQPGQSLTLIATANQGSEATYESGFVIDKFPISRPNLTFSTLTVSNMSPEDSSIYLCSVSGLAGEETQYFGPGTRLLVL.